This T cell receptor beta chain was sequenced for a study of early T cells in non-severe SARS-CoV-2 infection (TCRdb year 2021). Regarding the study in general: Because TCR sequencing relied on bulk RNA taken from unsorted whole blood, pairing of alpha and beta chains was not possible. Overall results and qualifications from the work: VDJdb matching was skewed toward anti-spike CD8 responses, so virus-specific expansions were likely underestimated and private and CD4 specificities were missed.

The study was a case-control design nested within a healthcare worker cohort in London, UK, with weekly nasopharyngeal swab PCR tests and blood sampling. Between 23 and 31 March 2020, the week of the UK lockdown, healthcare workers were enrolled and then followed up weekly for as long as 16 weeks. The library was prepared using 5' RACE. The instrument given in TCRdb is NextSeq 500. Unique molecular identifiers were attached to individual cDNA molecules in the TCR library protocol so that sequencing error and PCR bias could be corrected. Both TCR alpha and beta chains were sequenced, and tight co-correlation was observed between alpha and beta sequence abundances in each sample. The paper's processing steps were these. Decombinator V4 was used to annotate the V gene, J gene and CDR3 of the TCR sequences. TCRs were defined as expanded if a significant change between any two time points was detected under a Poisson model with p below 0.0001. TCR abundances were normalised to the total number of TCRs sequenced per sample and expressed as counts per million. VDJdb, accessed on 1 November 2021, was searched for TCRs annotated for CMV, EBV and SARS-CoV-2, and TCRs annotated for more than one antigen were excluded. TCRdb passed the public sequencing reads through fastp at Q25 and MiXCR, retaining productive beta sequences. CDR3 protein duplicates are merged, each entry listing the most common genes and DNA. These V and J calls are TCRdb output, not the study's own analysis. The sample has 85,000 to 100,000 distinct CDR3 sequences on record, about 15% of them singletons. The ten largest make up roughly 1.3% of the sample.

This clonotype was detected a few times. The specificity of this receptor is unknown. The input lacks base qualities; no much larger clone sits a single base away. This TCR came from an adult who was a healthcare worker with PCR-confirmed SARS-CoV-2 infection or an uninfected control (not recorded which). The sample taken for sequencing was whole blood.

CDR3 reads: CASSVQYDGNSPLHF. The DNA sequence is TGTGCCAGCAGCGTCCAGTACGACGGGAATTCACCCCTCCACTTT. Recombination joined TRBV9 with TRBJ1-6, with no confident D gene call. V is reduced by 2 bases and J by 7 bases, leaving a spacing of 13 bases between them. The CDR3, from cysteine to phenylalanine, totals 15 residues. Solely the CDR3 DNA is kept, with 45 bases framed from the first base. The germline V gene specifies SGDLS as CDR1 and YYNGEE as CDR2.